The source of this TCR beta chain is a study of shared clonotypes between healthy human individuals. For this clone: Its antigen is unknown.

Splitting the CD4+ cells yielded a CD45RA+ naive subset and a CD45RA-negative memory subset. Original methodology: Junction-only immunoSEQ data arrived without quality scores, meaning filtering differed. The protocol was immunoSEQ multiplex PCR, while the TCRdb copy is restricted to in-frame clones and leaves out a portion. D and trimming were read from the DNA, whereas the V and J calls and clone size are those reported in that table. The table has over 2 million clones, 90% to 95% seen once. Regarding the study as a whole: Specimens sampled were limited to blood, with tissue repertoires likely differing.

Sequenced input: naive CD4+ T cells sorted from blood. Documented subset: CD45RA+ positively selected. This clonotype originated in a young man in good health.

CDR3 DNA sequence: TGTGCCAGCAGCTTAGCAAGGAACTTAGCAGAGCAGTACTTC. It specifies CASSLARNLAEQYF. The chain has TRBV13 and TRBJ2-7; D is unresolved. The CDR3 spans 14 residues. Germline loops: CDR1 PRHDT, CDR2 FYEKMQ (reference sequence). V dropped 1 base and J dropped 7 bases, with 14 bases sitting between them.